The next 27 T cell receptor beta chains were all read from a single sample in a study of identical twins. One entry per CDR3 protein results from TCRdb running MiXCR on the 5' RACE reads. Of hundreds of thousands of distinct CDR3 sequences listed, roughly 26% are singletons. This sample also belongs to another study, concerning T cells expressing NK-cell markers.

The sample taken for sequencing was CD4+ T cells sorted from blood. The origin of the receptors is a woman younger than 30 in good health.

There are a few counts of this clonotype. The chain links TRBV20-1 to TRBJ1-2; D is uncertain. Per germline, CDR1 DFQATT and CDR2 SNEGSKA (reference sequence). This CDR3 has 12 residues. The germline V and J ends were trimmed by 4 bases and 8 bases, with 14 bases remaining between them. The CDR3 loop reads CSAKRPYGGYTF. The CDR3 DNA is TGCAGTGCTAAAAGGCCCTACGGAGGCTACACCTTC.

V is TRBV20-1 and J is TRBJ2-3; no reliable D call. This CDR3 region has 14 residues. CDR1 and CDR2 from the germline V gene are DFQATT and SNEGSKA (reference sequence). Trimming cost V 3 bases and J 5 bases, with 15 bases left between them. The CDR3 coding sequence is TGCAGTGCTAGTAGGGATTCCGAAGGAGATACGCAGTATTTT. Translating it yields CSASRDSEGDTQYF.

V usage is TRBV7-2 and J usage is TRBJ2-2; no clear D. CDR3 length equals 13 residues. Trimming removed 0 bases from V and 7 bases from J, with 6 bases in between. The germline gives CDR1 SGHTA, CDR2 FQGNSA. CDR3: CASSLAAIGELFF. As DNA, the CDR3 is TGTGCCAGCAGCTTAGCGGCAATCGGGGAGCTGTTTTTT. Full variable domain (missing parts from reference TRBV7-2 and TRBJ2-2): GAGVSQSPSNKVTEKGKDVELRCDPISGHTALYWYRQSLGQGLEFLIYFQGNSAPDKSGLPSDRFSAERTGGSVSTLTIQRTQQEDSAVYLCASSLAAIGELFFGEGSRLTVL.

This clonotype came up a few times. The chain couples TRBV12-3 or TRBV12-4 to TRBJ2-3; 7 nucleotides align to TRBD2. The CDR3 is made up of 14 amino acids. The V and J ends lost 7 bases and 1 base, in that order; junction bases with no gene match: 5. CDR3 bases: TGTGCCAGCACCCTTACTAGCGGCACAGATACGCAGTATTTT. Translating gives CASTLTSGTDTQYF.

This chain connects TRBV4-1 to TRBJ2-7; D assignment may be TRBD1 or TRBD2 (6 bases each). CDR3 length equals 14 residues. CDR1 and CDR2 from the germline V gene are MGHRA and YSYEKL. Trimming cost V 4 bases and J 3 bases, with 13 bases left between them. As DNA, the CDR3 is TGCGCCAGCAGCCCCGGGGGCGGACGCTACGAGCAGTACTTC. Encoded protein: CASSPGGGRYEQYF.

This chain joins TRBV27 and TRBJ1-4; unclear D gene. The CDR3 loop spans 14 amino acids. Germline CDR1 reads MNHEY; CDR2 reads SMNVEV (reference sequence). V was pared by 3 bases and J by 5 bases, with 10 bases between. The CDR3: CASSLGRKNEKLFF. In nucleotides, the CDR3 is TGTGCCAGCAGTTTGGGCAGGAAAAATGAAAAACTGTTTTTT.

At least ten counts were recorded for this clonotype. The CDR3 DNA reads as TGTGCCAGCAGGACAGCTGGTAATGCGGGGGCCAACGTCCTGACTTTC. Its protein is CASRTAGNAGANVLTF. This sequence joins TRBV11-2 and TRBJ2-6, with a weak D call TRBD1 (5 bases). Germline lookup yields CDR1 SGHAT and CDR2 FQNNGV. V lost 6 bases to trimming and J lost 4 bases, with 16 bases between them. The CDR3 covers 16 residues.

The sample holds a few counts of this clonotype. The chain employs TRBV5-1 and TRBJ2-7; 12 bases fit TRBD1. Germline-derived CDR1 and CDR2 are SGHRS and YFSETQ. The CDR3 runs to 14 residues. J gave up 9 bases and V 3 bases, and 7 bases lay outside the gene matches. For the CDR3, the DNA is TGCGCCAGCAGCTCAGGGACAGGGGGCGCGAGGCAGTACTTC. This sequence encodes CASSSGTGGARQYF.

This clonotype came up a few times. Here the CDR3 DNA reads TGTGCCAGCAGCCCAGAACGGACTATCCTCAAGCATGAGCAGTTCTTC. It yields the protein CASSPERTILKHEQFF. V usage is TRBV11-2 and J usage is TRBJ2-1; D is perhaps TRBD2 (6 bases). The CDR3 runs 16 residues. V was cut by 5 bases and J by 8 bases, with 22 bases left in between. The germline CDR1 and CDR2 sequences are SGHAT and FQNNGV.

This clonotype was counted only a few times. The rearrangement uses TRBV20-1 and TRBJ2-7; 10 bases fit TRBD2. CDR1 and CDR2 (germline): DFQATT, SNEGSKA (reference sequence). V lost 5 bases and J lost 0; bases outside the gene matches: 4. This CDR3 spans 14 amino acids. CDR3 region: CSAGGLAISYEQYF. CDR3 in DNA: TGCAGTGCTGGGGGACTAGCGATCTCCTACGAGCAGTACTTC.

J is TRBJ2-7 and V is TRBV20-1; unclear D gene. Looked up from germline, CDR1 is DFQATT and CDR2 is SNEGSKA (reference sequence). The CDR3 spans 13 residues. Trimming stripped 6 bases from V and 2 bases from J, with 14 bases between. The CDR3 is CSAIKTETYEQYF. The CDR3 bases are TGCAGTGCGATAAAGACGGAAACCTACGAGCAGTACTTC.

J is TRBJ2-5 and V is TRBV18; 7 positions match TRBD2. Germline V gives CDR1 KGHSH, CDR2 LQKENI. The trim removed 0 bases at V and 5 bases at J, leaving 6 bases unmatched. CDR3 size: 15 residues. The chain's CDR3 is CASSPPRDGRETQYF. CDR3 bases: TGTGCCAGCTCACCACCGAGAGACGGGAGGGAGACCCAGTACTTC.

This clonotype was detected a few times. V gene TRBV5-1 combines with J gene TRBJ2-7; 9 bases line up with TRBD1. Trimming removed 4 bases from V and 5 bases from J; junction bases left unmatched: 10. CDR3 length: 15 residues. The germline V gene has CDR1 SGHRS and CDR2 YFSETQ. The CDR3 here is CASSPSRTGDDEQYF. Here the CDR3 DNA reads TGCGCCAGCAGCCCCAGTCGGACAGGGGACGACGAGCAGTACTTC.

The CDR3 nucleotides are TGCGCCAGCAGCTTGGCCATCGGGACACGGAGATGGCCCTCGATAGAGCAGTACTTC. Translation: CASSLAIGTRRWPSIEQYF. The chain uses TRBV5-1 and TRBJ2-7, with D maybe TRBD1 (6 bases). Looked up from germline, CDR1 is SGHRS and CDR2 is YFSETQ. CDR3 length: 19 residues. Trimming took 0 bases from V and 7 from J, leaving 29 bases between them.

The gene calls are TRBV3-1 and TRBJ1-1; D call uncertain. This CDR3 has 13 residues. V was pared by 2 bases and J by 0 bases, with 4 bases between. Germline CDR1 reads LGHDT; CDR2 reads YNNKEL (reference sequence). In DNA, the CDR3 is TGTGCCAGCAGCCAACGGGTGAACACTGAAGCTTTCTTT. Its translation: CASSQRVNTEAFF.

V is TRBV7-2 and J is TRBJ2-5; 10 bases align to TRBD2. V was pared by 1 base and J by 2 bases, with 4 bases of the junction left unmatched. The CDR3 length is 16 residues. Per germline, CDR1 SGHTA and CDR2 FQGNSA. The CDR3 sequence: CASSLVTSGKQETQYF. Written as DNA, the CDR3 is TGTGCCAGCAGCTTAGTAACTAGCGGGAAGCAAGAGACCCAGTACTTC.

The J gene is TRBJ2-7, the V gene TRBV30; D is possibly TRBD2 (6 bases). Deletions cut 6 bases from V and 0 bases from J, with 15 bases between. From germline, CDR1 is GTSNPN and CDR2 SVGIG (reference sequence). There are 14 residues in the CDR3. The CDR3 region is CACPRERSSYEQYF. The CDR3, as DNA: TGTGCCTGTCCCCGGGAGAGGAGCTCCTACGAGCAGTACTTC.

This clonotype was seen more than once but under ten times. J is TRBJ2-7 and V is TRBV6-1; maybe TRBD2 (6 bases). The germline V gene has CDR1 MNHNS and CDR2 SASEGT. The CDR3 is made up of 13 amino acids. V gave up 7 bases and J gave up 3 bases, with 13 bases separating them. The CDR3 DNA follows: TGTGCCAGCACCTCTCGGGGGAGCTACGAGCAGTACTTC. It yields the protein CASTSRGSYEQYF.

The chain is built from TRBV5-1 and TRBJ2-1; 16 bases are shared with TRBD2. The germline gives CDR1 SGHRS, CDR2 YFSETQ. The CDR3 sequence is 17 residues long. The J segment lost 8 bases and the V segment lost 3 bases, leaving 8 bases of the junction unmatched. DNA for the CDR3: TGCGCCAGCAGCTCCGTACCGGGGACTAGCGGGAGGGATGAGCAGTTCTTC. Protein product: CASSSVPGTSGRDEQFF.

This chain joins TRBV14 and TRBJ1-2; 7 positions agree with TRBD1. The CDR3 runs 15 residues. Trimming at V came to 5 bases and at J to 3 bases, leaving 9 bases not matched to a gene. From germline, CDR1 is SGHDN and CDR2 FVKESK. In DNA form, the CDR3 reads TGTGCCAGCAGCGAAACAGGGGTAGGGCACTATGGCTACACCTTC. It is translated as CASSETGVGHYGYTF.

The chain employs TRBV6-1 and TRBJ2-5; possible D gene TRBD1, 6 bases. Trimming removed 8 bases at V and 0 bases at J, with 13 bases between. The CDR3 consists of 14 residues. The germline V gene encodes CDR1 MNHNS and CDR2 SASEGT. The CDR3 region has the DNA TGTGCCAGCGGGTTTGGGGACAACCAAGAGACCCAGTACTTC. It codes for CASGFGDNQETQYF.

The genes are TRBV7-9 and TRBJ1-3; no definite D call. Germline loops: CDR1 SEHNR, CDR2 FQNEAQ (reference sequence). The CDR3 is 17 amino acids. Trimming took 5 bases from V and 0 from J, leaving 17 bases between them. For the CDR3, the DNA is TGTGCCAGCAGCCCCGGCCTAGGGAGAGTCTCTGGAAACACCATATATTTT. Its protein is CASSPGLGRVSGNTIYF.

This sequence joins TRBV6-1 and TRBJ1-4; a weak D match, TRBD1 (5 bases). V was shortened by 3 bases and J by 8 bases, with 16 bases between the two germline ends. The germline CDR1 and CDR2 sequences are MNHNS and SASEGT. The CDR3 is 15 amino acids. Here the CDR3 reads CASSDRAGEEEKLFF. The CDR3 nucleotides read TGTGCCAGCAGTGACCGGGCGGGGGAGGAAGAAAAACTGTTTTTT.

The chain has TRBV5-1 and TRBJ2-7; TRBD2 matches 12 bases. The ends lost 4 bases at V and 2 bases at J; junction bases unmatched: 7. This CDR3 comprises 16 residues. Germline values: CDR1 SGHRS, CDR2 YFSETQ. The DNA of the CDR3 is TGCGCCAGCAGCCTGGGGGCTAGCGGGAGGGCCTACGAGCAGTACTTC. This gives the protein CASSLGASGRAYEQYF.

The V gene is TRBV5-1, the J gene TRBJ2-7, with 8 nucleotides matching TRBD1. V shed 4 bases and J 6 bases; nucleotides not matched to a gene: 9. CDR1 SGHRS and CDR2 YFSETQ come from the germline V gene. The CDR3 sequence is 14 residues long. The CDR3 sequence is CASSEDREVLEQYF. As DNA, the CDR3 is TGCGCCAGCAGCGAGGACAGGGAAGTTCTCGAGCAGTACTTC.

This chain uses TRBV20-1 with TRBJ2-5, with D perhaps TRBD2 (5 bases). CDR1 DFQATT and CDR2 SNEGSKA come from the germline V gene (reference sequence). This CDR3 comprises 13 residues. Trimming left V 7 bases short and J 2 bases short, with 14 bases between. CDR3 protein: CSGVGAKQETQYF. The CDR3 coding sequence is TGCAGTGGGGTGGGAGCAAAACAAGAGACCCAGTACTTC.

V and J are TRBV20-1 and TRBJ2-7; D ambiguous. V gave up 6 bases and J gave up 0 bases, with 15 bases separating them. The CDR3 totals 14 residues. Germline V gene data show CDR1 as DFQATT and CDR2 as SNEGSKA (reference sequence). DNA for the CDR3: TGCAGTGCCAACCACGGAAGTAGCTCCTACGAGCAGTACTTC. It encodes CSANHGSSSYEQYF.